A selection of T cell receptor beta chains follows, all from one sample in a study of blood T cell repertoires in COVID-19. Using immunoSEQ multiplex PCR, the repertoire was profiled, and TCRdb retains in-frame clones only, with some absent. The data hold approximately 300,000 clones, with around 88% observed a single time. Sequences were obtained from peripheral blood. The receptor source for this set is a woman between 45 and 60 years old with acute or convalescent COVID-19. The CDR3 runs from the conserved cysteine through the conserved F or W. A D gene is named only where the DNA matches it firmly. Clone size, where shown, is once, few, many, or a class for clones that have expanded.

J | V | D | size | CDR3 | DNA
TRBJ2-3 | TRBV4-1 | . | . | CASSHVQATSTDTQYF | TGCGCCAGCAGCCATGTACAGGCGACTAGCACAGATACGCAGTATTTT
TRBJ2-7 | TRBV30 | TRBD2 | . | CAWSVPRWREAPYEQYF | TGTGCCTGGAGTGTACCGCGATGGCGGGAGGCTCCCTACGAGCAGTACTTC
TRBJ1-2 | TRBV3-1/TRBV3-2 | . | . | CASSQGRYGYTF | TGTGCCAGCAGCCAAGGCAGGTATGGCTACACCTTC
TRBJ2-7 | TRBV28 | TRBD2 | . | CASRLSSGASYEQYF | TGTGCCAGCAGGCTCTCTAGCGGGGCCTCCTACGAGCAGTACTTC
TRBJ1-1 | TRBV27 | . | . | CASSSRQNTEAFF | TGTGCCAGCAGTTCCCGACAGAACACTGAAGCTTTCTTT
TRBJ1-1 | TRBV7-8 | . | . | CASSLRRGGRETEAFF | TGTGCCAGCAGCTTACGTAGGGGGGGCCGGGAGACTGAAGCTTTCTTT
TRBJ1-4 | TRBV5-1 | . | . | CASSFPGVNEKLFF | TGCGCCAGCAGCTTCCCAGGGGTAAATGAAAAACTGTTTTTT
TRBJ1-6 | TRBV30 | . | few | CAWRFGTTRHNSPLHF | TGTGCCTGGAGGTTTGGTACCACGAGGCATAATTCACCCCTCCACTTT
TRBJ2-7 | TRBV5-1 | . | few | CASSPGGTVSYEQYF | TGCGCCAGCAGCCCAGGCGGGACGGTCTCCTACGAGCAGTACTTC
TRBJ1-1 | TRBV11-2 | . | . | CASSFTGSSEAFF | TGTGCCAGCAGCTTTACAGGGTCCTCTGAAGCTTTCTTT
TRBJ1-1 | TRBV5-1 | . | once | CASSFQTGNTEAFF | TGCGCCAGCAGCTTCCAAACAGGGAACACTGAAGCTTTCTTT
TRBJ1-1 | TRBV18 | . | . | CASSPPEYEAFF | TGTGCCAGCTCACCACCAGAGTATGAAGCTTTCTTT
TRBJ2-7 | TRBV28 | . | . | CASSTWGTESYEQYF | TGTGCCAGCAGTACTTGGGGGACTGAGTCCTACGAGCAGTACTTC
TRBJ2-5 | TRBV7-9 | TRBD1 | . | CASSLGDRDQETQYF | TGTGCCAGCAGCTTAGGGGACAGGGACCAAGAGACCCAGTACTTC
TRBJ2-1 | TRBV5-1 | TRBD1 | . | CASTEGTGGVEQFF | TGCGCCAGCACCGAAGGGACAGGGGGCGTTGAGCAGTTCTTC
TRBJ2-7 | TRBV6-1 | . | . | CASSEGEQGTCYF | TGTGCCAGCAGTGAAGGCGAGCAGGGGACGTGTTACTTC
TRBJ1-6 | TRBV3-1/TRBV3-2 | TRBD1 | . | CASRNGTGREVAPLHF | TGTGCCAGCAGAAATGGGACAGGGAGGGAGGTGGCACCCCTCCACTTT
TRBJ2-7 | TRBV23-1 | TRBD1 | . | CASSQFGDRVNYEQYF | TGCGCCAGCAGTCAATTTGGGGACAGGGTGAATTACGAGCAGTACTTC
TRBJ2-7 | TRBV18 | . | . | CASSPTPGYEQYF | TGTGCCAGCTCACCCACACCAGGGTACGAGCAGTACTTC
TRBJ2-2 | TRBV7-9 | TRBD1 | . | CASSLGWDRANTGELFF | TGTGCCAGCAGCTTAGGGTGGGACAGGGCAAACACCGGGGAGCTGTTTTTT
TRBJ2-1 | TRBV5-6 | . | . | CASSLRFSGNEQFF | TGTGCCAGCAGCTTAAGATTTAGCGGCAATGAGCAGTTCTTC
TRBJ1-1 | TRBV4-3 | . | . | CASSQDAESRAFF | TGCGCCAGCAGCCAAGACGCGGAATCGAGAGCTTTCTTT
TRBJ2-3 | TRBV24-1 | TRBD1 | . | CATTGTGPSDTQYF | TGTGCCACGACCGGGACAGGGCCATCGGATACGCAGTATTTT
TRBJ1-1 | TRBV19 | TRBD1 | . | CASSMGQLVEAFF | TGTGCCAGTAGTATGGGACAGTTAGTTGAAGCTTTCTTT
TRBJ1-2 | TRBV25-1 | . | . | CASSQTNPGDYYGYTF | TGTGCCAGCAGTCAAACGAATCCGGGTGACTACTATGGCTACACCTTC
TRBJ2-5 | TRBV5-1 | TRBD2 | . | CASSLGTSGQETQYF | TGCGCCAGCAGCCTCGGGACTAGCGGACAAGAGACCCAGTACTTC
TRBJ2-1 | TRBV7-3 | TRBD1 | . | CASSYRDRGNEQFF | TGTGCCAGCAGCTACCGGGACAGGGGTAATGAGCAGTTCTTC
TRBJ1-2 | TRBV5-1 | TRBD1 | . | CASSEWTGSSYGYTF | TGCGCCAGCAGTGAATGGACAGGGAGTTCCTATGGCTACACCTTC
TRBJ2-3 | TRBV5-1 | TRBD2 | . | CASSSQRGGADTQYF | TGCGCCAGCAGCTCCCAGCGGGGGGGGGCAGATACGCAGTATTTT
TRBJ2-1 | TRBV7-2 | . | . | CASSLGRENEQFF | TGTGCCAGCAGCTTGGGCCGGGAGAATGAGCAGTTCTTC
TRBJ2-1 | TRBV6-2/TRBV6-3 | . | . | CASSPFRDTFVGRSYNEQFF | TGTGCCAGCAGTCCCTTCCGGGATACTTTTGTTGGGAGATCCTACAATGAGCAGTTCTTC
TRBJ1-4 | TRBV6-1 | TRBD1 | . | CASSEVPGWGTGEKLFF | TGTGCCAGCAGTGAAGTTCCGGGTTGGGGGACAGGTGAAAAACTGTTTTTT
TRBJ2-1 | TRBV5-6 | TRBD2 | once | CASSTRGGSYNEQFF | TGTGCCAGCAGCACACGGGGGGGCTCCTACAATGAGCAGTTCTTC
TRBJ2-3 | TRBV15 | TRBD2 | . | CATRPNAPRAGGLTDTQYF | TGTGCCACCAGGCCCAACGCCCCCAGGGCGGGGGGTCTCACAGATACGCAGTATTTT
TRBJ1-5 | TRBV2 | . | . | CASSDAGLGNQPQHF | TGTGCCAGCAGTGATGCGGGTTTAGGAAATCAGCCCCAGCATTTT
TRBJ1-1 | TRBV9 | TRBD1 | . | CASSGQGRWDTEAFF | TGTGCCAGCAGCGGACAGGGGCGGTGGGACACTGAAGCTTTCTTT
TRBJ2-2 | TRBV5-4 | TRBD2 | . | CASSTQTSRATGELFF | TGTGCCAGCAGCACCCAGACTAGCCGGGCCACCGGGGAGCTGTTTTTT
TRBJ2-1 | TRBV5-1 | TRBD2 | . | CASSLSSGYNEQFF | TGCGCCAGCAGCTTGTCTAGCGGTTACAATGAGCAGTTCTTC
TRBJ2-5 | TRBV2 | . | . | CASRTGTSQETQYF | TGTGCCAGCAGGACAGGGACTAGCCAAGAGACCCAGTACTTC
TRBJ1-3 | TRBV11-2 | . | . | CASSLEQDPGNTIYF | TGTGCCAGCAGCTTAGAGCAGGATCCTGGAAACACCATATATTTT
TRBJ2-5 | TRBV2 | . | . | CASDQGSGETQYF | TGTGCCAGCGACCAGGGGTCAGGAGAGACCCAGTACTTC
TRBJ2-7 | TRBV19 | TRBD2 | once | CASSMSGSGTYEQYF | TGTGCCAGTAGTATGAGCGGGAGCGGTACCTACGAGCAGTACTTC
TRBJ2-1 | TRBV12-5 | . | . | CASGLVGRANEQFF | TGTGCTAGTGGTTTGGTAGGCAGGGCCAATGAGCAGTTCTTC
TRBJ2-7 | TRBV10-1 | TRBD2 | once | CASRIDRASGTYEQYF | TGCGCCAGCAGGATCGACCGGGCTAGCGGGACCTACGAGCAGTACTTC
TRBJ1-6 | TRBV27 | TRBD1 | . | CASSRRQGSSYNSPLHF | TGTGCCAGCAGTCGTCGACAGGGGAGCTCCTATAATTCACCCCTCCACTTT
TRBJ2-5 | TRBV5-1 | TRBD1 | . | CASSLYGDRLQETQYF | TGCGCCAGCAGCTTGTATGGGGACAGGCTTCAAGAGACCCAGTACTTC
TRBJ2-7 | TRBV24-1 | TRBD1 | once | CATSDFPGTGKRGPSEQYF | TGTGCCACCAGTGATTTTCCCGGGACAGGGAAAAGAGGGCCTTCCGAGCAGTACTTC
TRBJ1-2 | TRBV2 | TRBD1 | . | CASRKTGTDYGYTF | TGTGCCAGCAGGAAGACAGGGACAGACTATGGCTACACCTTC
TRBJ1-1 | TRBV6-5 | . | . | CASATRGEAFF | TGTGCCAGCGCCACGAGAGGTGAAGCTTTCTTT
TRBJ2-2 | TRBV9 | . | once | CASSVVFRGTGELFF | TGTGCCAGCAGCGTAGTTTTCAGGGGTACCGGGGAGCTGTTTTTT
TRBJ2-7 | TRBV5-6 | TRBD2 | once | CASSLTGGPSYEQYF | TGTGCCAGCAGCTTGACGGGAGGGCCGTCCTACGAGCAGTACTTC
TRBJ1-1 | TRBV30 | . | . | CAGRDWRGGSTEAFF | TGTGCCGGACGGGATTGGAGGGGTGGGAGCACTGAAGCTTTCTTT